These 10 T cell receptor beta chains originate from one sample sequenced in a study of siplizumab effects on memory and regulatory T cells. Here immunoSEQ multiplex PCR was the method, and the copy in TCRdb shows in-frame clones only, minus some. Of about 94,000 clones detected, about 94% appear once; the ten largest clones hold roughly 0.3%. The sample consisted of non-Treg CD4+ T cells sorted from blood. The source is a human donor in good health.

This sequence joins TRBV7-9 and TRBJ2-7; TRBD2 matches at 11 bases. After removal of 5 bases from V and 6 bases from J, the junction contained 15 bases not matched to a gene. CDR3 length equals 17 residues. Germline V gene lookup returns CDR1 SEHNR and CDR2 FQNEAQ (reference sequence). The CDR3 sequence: CASSPPLSGLAGSEQYF. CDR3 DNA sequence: TGTGCCAGCAGCCCCCCACTTAGCGGACTAGCGGGTAGCGAGCAGTACTTC.

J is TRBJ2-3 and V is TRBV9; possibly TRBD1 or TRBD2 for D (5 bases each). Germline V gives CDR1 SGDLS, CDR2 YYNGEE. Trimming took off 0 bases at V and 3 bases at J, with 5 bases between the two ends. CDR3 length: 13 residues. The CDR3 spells CASSVGGTDTQYF. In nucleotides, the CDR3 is TGTGCCAGCAGCGTAGGGGGGACAGATACGCAGTATTTT.

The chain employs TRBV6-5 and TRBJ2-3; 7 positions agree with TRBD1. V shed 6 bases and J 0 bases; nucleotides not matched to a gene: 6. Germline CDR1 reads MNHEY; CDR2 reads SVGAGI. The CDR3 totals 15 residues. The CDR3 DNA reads TGTGCCAGCAGAGGGACAGTTATTAGCACAGATACGCAGTATTTT. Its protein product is CASRGTVISTDTQYF.

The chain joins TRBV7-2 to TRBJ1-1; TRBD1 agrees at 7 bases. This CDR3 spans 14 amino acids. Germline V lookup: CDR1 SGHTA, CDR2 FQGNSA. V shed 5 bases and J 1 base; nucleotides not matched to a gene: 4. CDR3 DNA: TGTGCCAGCAGCGGGGGGACAGCGAACACTGAAGCTTTCTTT. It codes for CASSGGTANTEAFF.

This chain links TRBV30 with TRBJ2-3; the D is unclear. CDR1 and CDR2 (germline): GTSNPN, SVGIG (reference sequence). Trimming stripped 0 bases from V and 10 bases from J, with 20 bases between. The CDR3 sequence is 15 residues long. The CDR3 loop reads CAWSVLLGSRSAQYF. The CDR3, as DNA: TGTGCCTGGAGTGTTTTATTAGGATCTCGGTCTGCGCAGTATTTT.

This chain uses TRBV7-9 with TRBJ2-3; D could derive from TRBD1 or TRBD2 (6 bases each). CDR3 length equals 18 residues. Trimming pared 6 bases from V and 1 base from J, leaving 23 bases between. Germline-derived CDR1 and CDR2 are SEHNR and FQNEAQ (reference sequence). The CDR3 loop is CASRSVRGLNYGTDTQYF. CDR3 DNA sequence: TGTGCCAGCAGATCAGTCCGGGGGCTGAACTACGGCACAGATACGCAGTATTTT.

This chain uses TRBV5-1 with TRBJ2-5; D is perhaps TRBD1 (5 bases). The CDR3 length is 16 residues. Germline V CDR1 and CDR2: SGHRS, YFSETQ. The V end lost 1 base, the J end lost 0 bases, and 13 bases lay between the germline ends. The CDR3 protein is CASSLPTGPYQETQYF. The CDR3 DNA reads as TGCGCCAGCAGCTTGCCAACAGGACCGTACCAAGAGACCCAGTACTTC. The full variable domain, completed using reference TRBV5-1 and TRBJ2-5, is KAGVTQTPRYLIKTRGQQVTLSCSPISGHRSVSWYQQTPGQGLQFLFEYFSETQRNKGNFPGRFSGRQFSNSRSEMNVSTLELGDSALYLCASSLPTGPYQETQYFGPGTRLLVL.

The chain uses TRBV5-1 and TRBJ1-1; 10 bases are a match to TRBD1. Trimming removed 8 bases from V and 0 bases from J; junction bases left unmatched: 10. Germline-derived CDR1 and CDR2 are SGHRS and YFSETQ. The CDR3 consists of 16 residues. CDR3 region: CASRMPGQGMNTEAFF. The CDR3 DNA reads TGCGCCAGTAGAATGCCGGGACAGGGGATGAACACTGAAGCTTTCTTT.

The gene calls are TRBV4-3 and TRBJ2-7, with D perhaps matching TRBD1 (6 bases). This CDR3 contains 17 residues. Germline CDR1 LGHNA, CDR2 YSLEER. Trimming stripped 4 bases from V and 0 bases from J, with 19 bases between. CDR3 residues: CASSRNYPGTSSYEQYF. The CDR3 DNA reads TGCGCCAGCAGCCGAAACTATCCGGGGACAAGCTCCTACGAGCAGTACTTC.

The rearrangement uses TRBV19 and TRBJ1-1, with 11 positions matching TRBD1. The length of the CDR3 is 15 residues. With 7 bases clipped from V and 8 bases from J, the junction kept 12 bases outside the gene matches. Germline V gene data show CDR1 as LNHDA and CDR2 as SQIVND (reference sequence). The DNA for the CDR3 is TGTGCCAGTAAACTTACCGGGACAGGGGGAGTCGAAGCTTTCTTT. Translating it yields CASKLTGTGGVEAFF.